Listed below are T cell receptor beta chains from one sample, sequenced in a study of T cells in Graves' hyperthyroidism and ophthalmopathy. TCRdb independently ran MiXCR on the multiplex PCR reads; one entry per CDR3 protein. The sample lists roughly 400,000 distinct CDR3 sequences; just under 25% were seen once. Sequenced: blood. These TCRs come from a man aged 50 to 60 with Graves' hyperthyroidism. Both conserved end residues are part of each CDR3. A D gene is named only where the DNA matches it firmly. A row's size may be missing; if present it is once, few, many or a size class.

d_call	clone_size	v_call	j_call	cdr3_nt	cdr3_aa
NA	few	TRBV2	TRBJ2-7	TGTGCCAGCAGTGGGCTGAAACAGGGCGAGCAGTACTTC	CASSGLKQGEQYF
TRBD2	NA	TRBV5-1	TRBJ2-1	TGCGTCAGCAGCAGCGGGAGCTCCTACAATGAGCAGTTCTTC	CVSSSGSSYNEQFF
NA	NA	TRBV20-1	TRBJ2-3	TGCAGTGCTAGCGGGATGGGAGATACGCAGTATTTT	CSASGMGDTQYF
TRBD2	many	TRBV10-3	TRBJ2-7	TGTGCCATCAGTGAGCCGGGACTAGGAGACACGTATCACGAGCAGTACTTC	CAISEPGLGDTYHEQYF
TRBD2	many	TRBV20-1	TRBJ2-7	TGCAGTGCTATTAGCGGGAGGGAAGACGAGCAGTACTTC	CSAISGREDEQYF
TRBD1	many	TRBV30	TRBJ2-3	TGTGCCTGGAGAGACAGGGGTGATACGCAGTATTTT	CAWRDRGDTQYF
NA	NA	TRBV3-1	TRBJ1-5	TGTGCCAGCGGTCACAATCAGCCCCAGCATTTT	CASGHNQPQHF
TRBD1	few	TRBV5-1	TRBJ2-4	TGCGCCAGCAGGGGGGACAGGGAGTCCAAAAACATTCAGTACTTC	CASRGDRESKNIQYF
TRBD2	few	TRBV29-1	TRBJ2-1	TGCAGCGTTGTAGGGCTGTCCAGCGGGAGTTACAATGAGCAGTTCTTC	CSVVGLSSGSYNEQFF
TRBD1	NA	TRBV6-1	TRBJ2-3	TGTGCCAGCAGTGCGTCCGGGACAGGGACAGATACGCAGTATTTT	CASSASGTGTDTQYF
NA	few	TRBV2	TRBJ2-7	TGTGCCAGCAGTGAAATAGGGTTGGAGGGAATTGCCTACGAGCAGTACTTC	CASSEIGLEGIAYEQYF
NA	NA	TRBV25-1	TRBJ2-1	TGTGCCAGCACCTCCCTCGGGCCGGACGACTACAATGAGCAGTTCTTC	CASTSLGPDDYNEQFF
NA	NA	TRBV30	TRBJ2-2	TGTGCCTGGAGTGTACGGGCCCCCGGGGAGCTGTTTTTT	CAWSVRAPGELFF
NA	many	TRBV6-1	TRBJ1-1	TGTGCCAGCAGTGCGGAAGGGAACACTGAAGCTTTCTTT	CASSAEGNTEAFF
TRBD1	many	TRBV7-9	TRBJ2-7	TGTGCCAGCAGCTCGGAGCACGGACAGGGGCGGAGTATTTGGTCCAACGAGCAGTACTTC	CASSSEHGQGRSIWSNEQYF
NA	NA	TRBV11-1	TRBJ2-3	TGTGCCAGCAGCTTGGGCCCAGCCACAGATACGCAGTATTTT	CASSLGPATDTQYF
NA	NA	TRBV27	TRBJ1-5	TGTGCCAGCAGTTCCTACCGACAGCCCCAGCATTTT	CASSSYRQPQHF
TRBD2	NA	TRBV28	TRBJ2-1	TGTGCCAGCAGTTCCCCCGGGACTAGTATTGGTGAGCAGTTCTTC	CASSSPGTSIGEQFF
TRBD1	few	TRBV20-1	TRBJ1-1	TGCAGTGCTAGACCCTTAGGGACAGACGGTGAAGCTTTCTTT	CSARPLGTDGEAFF
TRBD1	few	TRBV7-2	TRBJ2-7	TGTGCCAGCAGTTTATTGGGACAGGGCCCCGAGCAGTACTTC	CASSLLGQGPEQYF
NA	NA	TRBV11-3	TRBJ2-3	TGTGCCAGCCGAGGGCGGGACAGCACAGATACGCAGTATTTT	CASRGRDSTDTQYF
NA	few	TRBV6-1	TRBJ1-2	TGTGCCAGCAGTGAAGAGGTCGGCTATGGCTACACCTTC	CASSEEVGYGYTF
NA	few	TRBV7-9	TRBJ1-2	TGTGCCAGCAGCCCGAGTGGGGGGCTGAACTATGGCTACACCTTC	CASSPSGGLNYGYTF
TRBD2	few	TRBV7-6	TRBJ2-1	TGTGCCAGCAGCGTTAGCGGGAGGGCTTTCTCCTACAATGAGCAGTTCTTC	CASSVSGRAFSYNEQFF
TRBD1	many	TRBV3-1	TRBJ1-1	TGTGCCAGCAGCCACCAAGACAGGGGAAAAGCTTTCTTT	CASSHQDRGKAFF
TRBD2	NA	TRBV5-1	TRBJ2-1	TGCGCCAGCAGCGCCTCTAGCGGGAGGGCCGGTGAGCAGTTCTTC	CASSASSGRAGEQFF
NA	NA	TRBV30	TRBJ2-7	TGTGCCTGGAGTGTAACAGGGTCCCACTACGAGCAGTACTTC	CAWSVTGSHYEQYF
TRBD1	NA	TRBV5-1	TRBJ2-2	TGCGCCAGCAGCTGGGGGACAGGATTCACCGGGGAGCTGTTTTTT	CASSWGTGFTGELFF
TRBD1	few	TRBV20-1	TRBJ2-7	TGCAGCGCCCTTCGACAGGGTTACGAGCAGTACTTC	CSALRQGYEQYF
TRBD1	many	TRBV7-8	TRBJ2-5	TGTGCCAGCAGCTTAGTCGTATGGACAGGGGCAGTGGAGACCCAGTACTTC	CASSLVVWTGAVETQYF
TRBD2	few	TRBV6-1	TRBJ2-3	TGTGCCAGCAGGGCAGCGGGAACCATAGGAGCCACAGATACGCAGTATTTT	CASRAAGTIGATDTQYF
TRBD1	many	TRBV6-1	TRBJ2-1	TGTGCCAGCAGTGGACCAGACAGGGGAGAGAATGAGCAGTTCTTC	CASSGPDRGENEQFF
NA	many	TRBV11-3	TRBJ2-1	TGTGCCAGCAGCCACGCTTTGACGGGTTCGAACAATGAGCAGTTCTTC	CASSHALTGSNNEQFF
NA	NA	TRBV6-2/TRBV6-3	TRBJ1-6	TGTGCCAGCAGGACAGCGAAGCGGGGGCGGCCCCTCCACTTT	CASRTAKRGRPLHF
NA	NA	TRBV6-1	TRBJ2-7	TGTGCCAGCAGTAGGACTACCGCGGGCATCTACGAGCAGTACTTC	CASSRTTAGIYEQYF
NA	many	TRBV28	TRBJ1-1	TGTGCCAGCAGTTTATCGATAGAGAACACTGAAGCTTTCTTT	CASSLSIENTEAFF
NA	NA	TRBV5-1	TRBJ2-7	TGCGCCAGCAGCTTGGGGGCCCAAAGTTACTACGAGCAGTACTTC	CASSLGAQSYYEQYF
NA	NA	TRBV27	TRBJ2-1	TGTGCCAGCAGCCTAGGGGAGACGAATGAGCAGTTCTTC	CASSLGETNEQFF
TRBD2	NA	TRBV19	TRBJ2-7	TGTGCCAGTAGTATGGCCGGCTCGGTAGCGGGACCCTACGAGCAGTACTTC	CASSMAGSVAGPYEQYF
TRBD1	NA	TRBV18	TRBJ2-1	TGTGCCAGCTCACCGCGAGGGACAGGGGGAAGCGAAGAGCAGTTCTTC	CASSPRGTGGSEEQFF
TRBD1	few	TRBV24-1	TRBJ2-7	TGTGCCACCAGTGATCCCTCGACAGGGGCCGAGCAGTACTTC	CATSDPSTGAEQYF
NA	NA	TRBV20-1	TRBJ2-1	TGCAGTGCTAGTGGGCAGCCTTCTTTCTACAGTAAGCAGTTCTTC	CSASGQPSFYSKQFF